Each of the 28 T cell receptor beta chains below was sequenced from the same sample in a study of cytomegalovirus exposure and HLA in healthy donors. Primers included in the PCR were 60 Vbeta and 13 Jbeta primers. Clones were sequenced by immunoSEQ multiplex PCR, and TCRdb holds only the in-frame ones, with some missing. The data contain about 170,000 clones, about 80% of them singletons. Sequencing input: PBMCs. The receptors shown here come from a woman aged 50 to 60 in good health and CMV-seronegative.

The CDR3 spells CAISGGVNEKLFF. The CDR3 DNA sequence: TGTGCCATCAGTGGAGGTGTTAATGAAAAACTGTTTTTT. The rearrangement links TRBV10-3 to TRBJ1-4; no clear D. Germline CDR1 ENHRY, CDR2 SYGVKD. V was shortened by 4 bases and J by 4 bases, with 7 bases between the two germline ends. CDR3 size: 13 residues.

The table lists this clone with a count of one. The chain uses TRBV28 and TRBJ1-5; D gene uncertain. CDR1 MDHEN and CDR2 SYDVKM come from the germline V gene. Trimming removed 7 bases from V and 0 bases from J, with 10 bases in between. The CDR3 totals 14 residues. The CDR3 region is CASTSGISNQPQHF. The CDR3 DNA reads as TGTGCCAGCACTTCGGGGATTAGCAATCAGCCCCAGCATTTT.

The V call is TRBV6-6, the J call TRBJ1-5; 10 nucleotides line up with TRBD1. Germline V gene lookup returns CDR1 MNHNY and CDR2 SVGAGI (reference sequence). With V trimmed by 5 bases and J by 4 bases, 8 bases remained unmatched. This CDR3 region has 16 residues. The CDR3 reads CASSRGTGDRNQPQHF. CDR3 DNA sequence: TGTGCCAGCAGTCGAGGGACAGGGGATAGGAATCAGCCCCAGCATTTT.

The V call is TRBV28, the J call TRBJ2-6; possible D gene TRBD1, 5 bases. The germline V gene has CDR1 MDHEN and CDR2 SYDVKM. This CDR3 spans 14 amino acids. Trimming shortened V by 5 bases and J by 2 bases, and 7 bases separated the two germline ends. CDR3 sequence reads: CASSRGPGANVLTF. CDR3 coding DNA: TGTGCCAGCAGTAGGGGCCCTGGGGCCAACGTCCTGACTTTC.

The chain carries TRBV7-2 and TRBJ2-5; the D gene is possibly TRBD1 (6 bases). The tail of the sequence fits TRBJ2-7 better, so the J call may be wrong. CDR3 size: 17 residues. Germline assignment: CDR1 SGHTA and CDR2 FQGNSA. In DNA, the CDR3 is TGTGCCAGCAGCTTACCTCCTTCGGGACAACACTCCTACGAGCAGTACTTC. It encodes CASSLPPSGQHSYEQYF.

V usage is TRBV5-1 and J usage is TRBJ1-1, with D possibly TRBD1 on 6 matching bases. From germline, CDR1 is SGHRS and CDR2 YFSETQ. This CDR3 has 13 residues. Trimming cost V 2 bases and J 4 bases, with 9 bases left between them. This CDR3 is CASSLRGGTEAFF. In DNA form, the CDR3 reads TGCGCCAGCAGCTTAAGGGGGGGCACTGAAGCTTTCTTT. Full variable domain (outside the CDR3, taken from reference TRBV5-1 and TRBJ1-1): KAGVTQTPRYLIKTRGQQVTLSCSPISGHRSVSWYQQTPGQGLQFLFEYFSETQRNKGNFPGRFSGRQFSNSRSEMNVSTLELGDSALYLCASSLRGGTEAFFGQGTRLTVV.

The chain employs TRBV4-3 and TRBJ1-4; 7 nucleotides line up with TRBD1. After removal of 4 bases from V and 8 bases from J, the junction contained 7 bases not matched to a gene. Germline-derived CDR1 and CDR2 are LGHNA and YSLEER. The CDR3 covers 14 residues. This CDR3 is CASSRNRGWEKLFF. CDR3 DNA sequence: TGCGCCAGCAGCCGGAACAGGGGTTGGGAAAAACTGTTTTTT.

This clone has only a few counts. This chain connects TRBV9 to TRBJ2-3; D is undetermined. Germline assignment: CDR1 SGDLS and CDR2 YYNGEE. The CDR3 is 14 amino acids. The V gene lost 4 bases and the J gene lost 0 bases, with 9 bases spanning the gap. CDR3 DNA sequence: TGTGCCAGCAGCCTCCGGTCTAGCACAGATACGCAGTATTTT. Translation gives CASSLRSSTDTQYF.

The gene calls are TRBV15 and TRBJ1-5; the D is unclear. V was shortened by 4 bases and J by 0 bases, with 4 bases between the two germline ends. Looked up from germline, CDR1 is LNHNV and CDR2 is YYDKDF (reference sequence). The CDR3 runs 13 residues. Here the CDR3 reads CATSINSNQPQHF. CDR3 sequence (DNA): TGTGCCACCAGCATTAATAGCAATCAGCCCCAGCATTTT.

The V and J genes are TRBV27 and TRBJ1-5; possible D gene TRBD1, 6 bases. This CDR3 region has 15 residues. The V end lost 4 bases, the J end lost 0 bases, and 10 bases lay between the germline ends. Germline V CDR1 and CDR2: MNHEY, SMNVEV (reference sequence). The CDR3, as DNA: TGTGCCAGCAGTTGGGGACACCCTAGCAATCAGCCCCAGCATTTT. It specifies CASSWGHPSNQPQHF.

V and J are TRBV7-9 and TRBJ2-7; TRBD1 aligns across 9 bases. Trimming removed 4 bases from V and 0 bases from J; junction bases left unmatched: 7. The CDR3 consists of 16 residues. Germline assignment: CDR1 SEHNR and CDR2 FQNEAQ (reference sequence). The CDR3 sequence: CASSSKGQGSSYEQYF. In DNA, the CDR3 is TGTGCCAGCAGCTCTAAGGGACAGGGAAGCTCCTACGAGCAGTACTTC.

Here the CDR3 reads CASSSGGGGYNEQFF. For the CDR3, the DNA is TGTGCCAGCAGCTCTGGTGGGGGCGGCTACAATGAGCAGTTCTTC. The chain carries TRBV6-6 and TRBJ2-1; D possibly corresponds to TRBD1 (6 bases). The CDR3 is 15 residues long. Germline V gives CDR1 MNHNY, CDR2 SVGAGI (reference sequence). Deletions cut 6 bases from V and 3 bases from J, with 15 bases between.

CDR3 coding DNA: TGTGCCAGCAGTTTCCAACCGACTAGCGGGAAACCCTACGAGCAGTACTTC. It specifies CASSFQPTSGKPYEQYF. The rearrangement uses TRBV27 and TRBJ2-5, with TRBD2 matching 11 bases. The end of the DNA fits TRBJ2-7 better, so the J call may be wrong. CDR1 is MNHEY, CDR2 SMNVEV, per germline (reference sequence). There are 17 residues in the CDR3.

The CDR3 DNA reads TGCGCCAGCAGCCAAGTTAAAGGGAGTGTTTCACCCCTCCACTTT. As protein: CASSQVKGSVSPLHF. V and J are TRBV4-3 and TRBJ1-6, with D uncertain. The V end lost 1 base, the J end lost 9 bases, and 13 bases lay between the germline ends. This CDR3 is built from 15 residues. The germline gives CDR1 LGHNA, CDR2 YSLEER.

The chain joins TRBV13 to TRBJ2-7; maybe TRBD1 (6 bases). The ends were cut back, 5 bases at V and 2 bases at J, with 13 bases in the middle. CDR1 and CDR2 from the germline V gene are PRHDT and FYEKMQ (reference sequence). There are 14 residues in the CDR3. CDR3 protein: CASSKRDTTYEQYF. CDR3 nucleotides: TGTGCCAGCAGCAAAAGGGACACTACCTACGAGCAGTACTTC.

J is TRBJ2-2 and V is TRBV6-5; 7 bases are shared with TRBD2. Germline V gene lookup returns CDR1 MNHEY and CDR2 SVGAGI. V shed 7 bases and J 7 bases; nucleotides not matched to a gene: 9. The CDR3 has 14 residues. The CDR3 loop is CASTRTRGNGELFF. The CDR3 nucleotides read TGTGCCAGCACCCGGACTAGGGGAAACGGGGAGCTGTTTTTT.

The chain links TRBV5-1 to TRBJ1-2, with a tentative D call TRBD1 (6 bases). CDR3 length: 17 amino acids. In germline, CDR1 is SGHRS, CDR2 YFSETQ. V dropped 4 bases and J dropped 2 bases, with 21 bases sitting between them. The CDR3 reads CASSPDPGQGTNYGYTF. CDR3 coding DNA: TGCGCCAGCAGCCCGGACCCGGGACAAGGGACCAACTATGGCTACACCTTC.

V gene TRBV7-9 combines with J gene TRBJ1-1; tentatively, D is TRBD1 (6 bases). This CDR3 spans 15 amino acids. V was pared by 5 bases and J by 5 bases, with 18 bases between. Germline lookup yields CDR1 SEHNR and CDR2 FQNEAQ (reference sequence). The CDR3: CASSESTGRGTEAFF. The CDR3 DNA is TGTGCCAGCAGCGAGTCAACAGGGAGAGGGACTGAAGCTTTCTTT.

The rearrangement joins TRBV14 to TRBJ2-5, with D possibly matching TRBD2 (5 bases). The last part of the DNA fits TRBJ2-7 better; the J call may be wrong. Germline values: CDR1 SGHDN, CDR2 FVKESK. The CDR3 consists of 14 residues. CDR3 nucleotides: TGTGCCAGCAGCCAAGATCAGGACTTTTACGAGCAGTACTTC. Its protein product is CASSQDQDFYEQYF.

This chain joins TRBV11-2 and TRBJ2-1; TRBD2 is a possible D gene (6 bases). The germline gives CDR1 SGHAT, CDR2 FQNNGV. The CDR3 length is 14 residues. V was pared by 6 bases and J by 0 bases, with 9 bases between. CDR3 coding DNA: TGTGCCAGCAGGGGACTTAGCTCCTACAATGAGCAGTTCTTC. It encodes CASRGLSSYNEQFF.

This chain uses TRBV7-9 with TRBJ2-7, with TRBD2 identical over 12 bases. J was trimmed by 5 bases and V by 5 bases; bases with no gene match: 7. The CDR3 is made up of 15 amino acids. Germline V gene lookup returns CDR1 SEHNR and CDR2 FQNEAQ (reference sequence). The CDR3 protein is CASSPRTSGTDEQYF. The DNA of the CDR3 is TGTGCCAGCAGCCCGAGGACTAGCGGGACCGACGAGCAGTACTTC.

As DNA, the CDR3 is TGTGCCAGCAGTTTATTTGGTCAGGGGGCTGTTCAGCCCCAGCATTTT. Translation gives CASSLFGQGAVQPQHF. The gene calls are TRBV27 and TRBJ1-5; 8 bases are a match to TRBD1. CDR3 length: 16 amino acids. Germline V lookup: CDR1 MNHEY, CDR2 SMNVEV (reference sequence). V lost 1 base to trimming and J lost 6 bases; unmatched junction nucleotides: 8.

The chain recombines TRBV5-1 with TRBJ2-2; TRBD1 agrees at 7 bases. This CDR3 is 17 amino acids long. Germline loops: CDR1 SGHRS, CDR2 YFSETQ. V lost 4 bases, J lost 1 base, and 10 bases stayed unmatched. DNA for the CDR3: TGCGCCAGCAGCACCCGGACAGGCGCCGTGAACACCGGGGAGCTGTTTTTT. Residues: CASSTRTGAVNTGELFF.

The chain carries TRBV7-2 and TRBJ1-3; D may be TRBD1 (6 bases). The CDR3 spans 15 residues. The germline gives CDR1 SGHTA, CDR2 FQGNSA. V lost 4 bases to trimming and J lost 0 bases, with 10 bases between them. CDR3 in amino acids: CASSSTGPSGNTIYF. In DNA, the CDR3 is TGTGCCAGCAGCTCAACAGGGCCCTCTGGAAACACCATATATTTT. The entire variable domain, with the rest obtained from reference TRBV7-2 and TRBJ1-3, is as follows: GAGVSQSPSNKVTEKGKDVELRCDPISGHTALYWYRQSLGQGLEFLIYFQGNSAPDKSGLPSDRFSAERTGGSVSTLTIQRTQQEDSAVYLCASSSTGPSGNTIYFGEGSWLTVV.

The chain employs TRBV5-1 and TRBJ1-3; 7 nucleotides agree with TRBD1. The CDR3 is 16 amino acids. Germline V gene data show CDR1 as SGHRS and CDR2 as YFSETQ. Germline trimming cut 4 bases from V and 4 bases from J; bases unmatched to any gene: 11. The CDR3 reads CASSNGDSRKGNTIYF. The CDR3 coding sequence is TGCGCCAGCAGCAACGGGGACAGTCGAAAGGGAAACACCATATATTTT.

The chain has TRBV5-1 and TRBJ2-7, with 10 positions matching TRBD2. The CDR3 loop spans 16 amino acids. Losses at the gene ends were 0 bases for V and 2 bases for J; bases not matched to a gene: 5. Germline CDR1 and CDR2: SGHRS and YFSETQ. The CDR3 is CASSLALAGAAYEQYF. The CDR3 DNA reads TGCGCCAGCAGCTTGGCGCTAGCGGGGGCCGCCTACGAGCAGTACTTC. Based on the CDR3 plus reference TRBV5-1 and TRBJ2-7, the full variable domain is KAGVTQTPRYLIKTRGQQVTLSCSPISGHRSVSWYQQTPGQGLQFLFEYFSETQRNKGNFPGRFSGRQFSNSRSEMNVSTLELGDSALYLCASSLALAGAAYEQYFGPGTRLTVT.

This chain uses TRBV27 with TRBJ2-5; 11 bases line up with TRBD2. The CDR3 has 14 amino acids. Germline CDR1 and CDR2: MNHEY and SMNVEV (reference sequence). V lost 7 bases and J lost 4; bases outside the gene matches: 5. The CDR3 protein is CASKTGTSGETQYF. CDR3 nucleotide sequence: TGTGCCAGCAAAACCGGGACTAGCGGAGAGACCCAGTACTTC.

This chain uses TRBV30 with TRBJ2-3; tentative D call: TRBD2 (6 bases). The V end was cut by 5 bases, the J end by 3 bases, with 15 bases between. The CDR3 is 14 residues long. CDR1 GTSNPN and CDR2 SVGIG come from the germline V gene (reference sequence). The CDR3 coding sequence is TGTGCCTGGGAACCGGGACTTTTAACAGATACGCAGTATTTT. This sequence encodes CAWEPGLLTDTQYF.